This TCR beta chain was captured in a study of blood T cell repertoires in COVID-19. The method was immunoSEQ multiplex PCR; TCRdb's version includes in-frame clones alone and lacks a portion of them. This table holds about 320,000 clones, 90% found once. The CDR3 is 16 amino acids. The V and J ends lost 1 base and 4 bases respectively, with 13 bases between them. The germline V gene encodes CDR1 SEHNR and CDR2 FQNEAQ (reference sequence). The participants were between roughly 18 and 90 years old and came from roughly 24 US areas. The receptor was derived from a man between 60 and 70 years old who had recovered from COVID-19. The sample taken for sequencing was PBMCs or T cells enriched from blood (not recorded which). The rearrangement joins TRBV7-9 to TRBJ1-4; possibly TRBD1 for D (5 bases). The CDR3 sequence: CASSLGLGGDNEKLFF. In nucleotides, the CDR3 is TGTGCCAGCAGCTTAGGACTTGGGGGGGATAATGAAAAACTGTTTTTT.